This T cell receptor (beta chain) stems from a study of blood T cell repertoires in COVID-19. Looking at the study overall: There were acute and convalescent COVID-19 samples, and they came from the United States, Italy and Spain.

Original processing notes: For nucleated cells, counts were estimated from reference gene primer amplification. Assay used: immunoSEQ multiplex PCR; TCRdb lists only in-frame clones, some missing. V and J calls and clone size are copied from that table; D and trimming were computed from the DNA. The table has about 220,000 clones, approximately 90% seen once. In its sample, this clone was seen once. Germline-derived CDR1 and CDR2 are SEHNR and FQNEAQ (reference sequence). V gave up 5 bases and J gave up 2 bases; unmatched junction bases: 4. This CDR3 is 14 amino acids long. The receptor comes from a woman aged 40 to 49 with acute COVID-19. V usage is TRBV7-9 and J usage is TRBJ1-1, with 8 bases that match TRBD1. The sequenced sample was PBMCs or T cells enriched from blood (not recorded which). This chain's CDR3 is CASSLGQGNTEAFF. The CDR3, as DNA: TGTGCCAGCAGCCTAGGACAGGGTAACACTGAAGCTTTCTTT.